These T cell receptor beta chains were read from a single sample in a study of shared clonotypes between healthy human individuals. The method was immunoSEQ multiplex PCR; TCRdb's version includes in-frame clones alone and lacks a portion of them. The sample carries about 1.1 million clones, 70% to 85% recorded once. The sample was memory CD4+ T cells from PBMCs. These receptors were collected from a young man in good health. Some clones in this sample may be carry-over from other donors' samples. Both conserved end residues are part of each CDR3. The order of the fields is V gene, J gene, CDR3 protein.

>TRBV5-1|TRBJ1-3
CASSLGSGSGNTIYF
>TRBV10-3|TRBJ2-1
CALRGESPNEQFF
>TRBV4-1|TRBJ1-2
CASSQPIQGQLNYGYTF
>TRBV11-2|TRBJ2-6
CASIPVTGANVLTF
>TRBV19|TRBJ1-2
CASSLTPPGGGGYGYTF
>TRBV9|TRBJ2-7
CASSLRRETYEQYF
>TRBV12-2|TRBJ2-5
CASRLREGPRAETQYF
>TRBV6-5|TRBJ2-7
CASSYSQTSPEQYF
>TRBV29-1|TRBJ2-1
CSVRVAGIYNEQFF
>TRBV5-1|TRBJ2-5
CASSLWTSGSGQETQYF
>TRBV7-2|TRBJ2-3
CASSITGTLTDTQYF
>TRBV7-9|TRBJ1-2
CASSSTQGRIFYTF
>TRBV6-6|TRBJ2-7
CASSGLSSYEQYF
>TRBV2|TRBJ2-7
CAAGGTYEQYF
>TRBV2|TRBJ1-1
CASRTGLTEAFF
>TRBV6-5|TRBJ2-3
CASRPPGTDTQYF
>TRBV7-9|TRBJ1-1
CASSPGQTMNTEAFF
>TRBV6-6|TRBJ1-4
CASCGNEKLFF
>TRBV5-6|TRBJ2-7
CASSLARAGGFEQYF
>TRBV19|TRBJ1-5
CASTDTGRGYQPQHF
>TRBV7-2|TRBJ2-1
CASSFTSENNEQFF
>TRBV6-1|TRBJ2-1
CASSERGRGSYNEQFF
>TRBV30|TRBJ1-2
CAWRGVNYGYTF
>TRBV5-1|TRBJ1-1
CASSLFLNTEAFF
>TRBV5-1|TRBJ2-3
CASRPDRVTDTQYF
>TRBV7-9|TRBJ1-5
CASSPTGNQPQHF
>TRBV6-1|TRBJ1-2
CASLTQGFNYGYTF
>TRBV5-1|TRBJ2-5
CASSLTGGIQETQYF
>TRBV5-1|TRBJ1-4
CASSLGQGAEKLFF
>TRBV2|TRBJ1-2
CATSGQGGSGYTF
>TRBV7-8|TRBJ2-7
CASSPDNPYEQYF
>TRBV5-4|TRBJ2-7
CASSLVGTAMSSYEQYF
>TRBV5-6|TRBJ1-4
CASSRDRGNEKLFF
>TRBV11-2|TRBJ2-7
CASRPSGATLQYF
>TRBV15|TRBJ2-4
CATSREAGGAKNIQYF
>TRBV28|TRBJ2-5
CASSTPRGTGGRETQYF
>TRBV5-1|TRBJ2-1
CASSEAGGRSYEQFF
>TRBV27|TRBJ2-7
CASSLFGTAYEQYF
>TRBV2|TRBJ2-1
CASRAGTSGRDSYNEQFF
>TRBV6-1|TRBJ1-2
CASSEDGGGYGYTF
>TRBV19|TRBJ1-5
CASRDGNQPQHF
>TRBV10-3|TRBJ2-2
CAISGSGELFF
>TRBV5-1|TRBJ1-3
CASSLDDRGNSGNTIYF
>TRBV6-1|TRBJ2-1
CASSGRLAGSYNEQFF
>TRBV30|TRBJ1-1
CAWSVLAGGTEAFF
>TRBV6-1|TRBJ1-4
CASSAPIATNEKLFF
>TRBV28|TRBJ2-3
CASSLQGTDTQYF
>TRBV4-3|TRBJ2-5
CASSQDRGLAGQETQYF
>TRBV5-6|TRBJ2-2
CASSLAGDRGQVGELFF
>TRBV7-3|TRBJ2-2
CASSKHDLNTGELFF
>TRBV6-1|TRBJ2-1
CASSRDYSRANEQFF
>TRBV7-2|TRBJ2-1
CASSMDRNNEQFF
>TRBV5-4|TRBJ2-3
CASSLASGSGDTQYF
>TRBV6-5|TRBJ1-2
CASSYSIPGGQYGYTF
>TRBV15|TRBJ1-3
CATSRDGDPGNTIYF
>TRBV7-9|TRBJ2-2
CASSFRGANTGELFF
>TRBV7-9|TRBJ2-2
CASSVAGEDHTGELFF